This is a list of T cell receptor beta chains from one sample in a study of T cell repertoires in cytomegalovirus infection. TCRdb reanalysed the reads using MiXCR and keeps one entry per CDR3 protein. The sample has about 190,000 distinct CDR3 sequences; 8% to 10% are singletons. The sequencing sample was made of PBMCs. The source is a human donor in good health (CMV status not recorded). Some clones in this sample may be carry-over from other donors' samples. Each CDR3 is given with its conserved first and last residue. A D gene is named only where the DNA matches it firmly. Clone size, where shown, is once, few, many, or a class for clones that have expanded.

v_call: TRBV29-1; d_call: -; clone_size: many; j_call: TRBJ2-3; cdr3_aa: CSVEEGDPGRHHTQYF; cdr3_nt: TGCAGCGTTGAAGAAGGGGACCCCGGTAGACACCATACGCAGTATTTT
v_call: TRBV14; d_call: -; clone_size: -; j_call: TRBJ2-3; cdr3_aa: CASSQDWGLRDTQYF; cdr3_nt: TGTGCCAGCAGCCAAGATTGGGGTCTGAGAGATACGCAGTATTTT
v_call: TRBV5-4; d_call: TRBD2; clone_size: -; j_call: TRBJ2-1; cdr3_aa: CASSQGGPGYNEQFF; cdr3_nt: TGTGCCAGCAGCCAGGGAGGGCCAGGTTACAATGAGCAGTTCTTC
v_call: TRBV7-9; d_call: -; clone_size: many; j_call: TRBJ1-1; cdr3_aa: CASSLKENTEAFF; cdr3_nt: TGTGCCAGCAGCTTAAAGGAGAACACTGAAGCTTTCTTT
v_call: TRBV20-1; d_call: -; clone_size: -; j_call: TRBJ1-2; cdr3_aa: CSARDRGHGYGYTF; cdr3_nt: TGCAGTGCTAGAGATCGAGGACATGGGTATGGCTACACCTTC
v_call: TRBV2; d_call: TRBD1; clone_size: few; j_call: TRBJ1-2; cdr3_aa: CASRDGQASGYTF; cdr3_nt: TGTGCCAGCAGGGATGGACAGGCGTCGGGCTACACCTTC
v_call: TRBV28; d_call: TRBD1; clone_size: few; j_call: TRBJ1-2; cdr3_aa: CASSLGSRGLDYGYTF; cdr3_nt: TGTGCCAGCAGCCTCGGGTCCAGGGGGCTGGACTATGGCTACACCTTC
v_call: TRBV28; d_call: -; clone_size: many; j_call: TRBJ2-1; cdr3_aa: CASSLPEYNEQFF; cdr3_nt: TGTGCCAGCAGTTTACCGGAATACAATGAGCAGTTCTTC
v_call: TRBV19; d_call: -; clone_size: -; j_call: TRBJ1-3; cdr3_aa: CASGRGHSSGNTIYF; cdr3_nt: TGTGCCAGTGGTCGCGGGCATAGCTCTGGAAACACCATATATTTT
v_call: TRBV6-5; d_call: -; clone_size: -; j_call: TRBJ2-7; cdr3_aa: CASSYSRFDSSYEQYF; cdr3_nt: TGTGCCAGCAGTTACTCTAGGTTCGACAGCTCCTACGAGCAGTACTTC
v_call: TRBV11-2; d_call: TRBD2; clone_size: many; j_call: TRBJ2-2; cdr3_aa: CASSLGAGGVTGELFF; cdr3_nt: TGTGCCAGCAGCTTAGGAGCGGGAGGGGTCACCGGGGAGCTGTTTTTT
v_call: TRBV2; d_call: TRBD1; clone_size: many; j_call: TRBJ2-1; cdr3_aa: CASSPRQGYEQFF; cdr3_nt: TGTGCCAGCAGTCCACGACAGGGCTATGAGCAGTTCTTC
v_call: TRBV11-3; d_call: -; clone_size: many; j_call: TRBJ1-3; cdr3_aa: CASSLGPPDSGNTIYF; cdr3_nt: TGTGCCAGCAGCTTGGGGCCCCCGGACTCTGGAAACACCATATATTTT
v_call: TRBV28; d_call: -; clone_size: -; j_call: TRBJ1-2; cdr3_aa: CASSLPTGGYTF; cdr3_nt: TGTGCCAGCAGTTTACCGACAGGAGGCTACACCTTC
v_call: TRBV6-4; d_call: -; clone_size: many; j_call: TRBJ1-2; cdr3_aa: CASSDSGNPLYGYTF; cdr3_nt: TGTGCCAGCAGTGACTCGGGGAACCCTCTCTATGGCTACACCTTC
v_call: TRBV7-2; d_call: TRBD1; clone_size: many; j_call: TRBJ2-5; cdr3_aa: CASSRQGDETQYF; cdr3_nt: TGTGCCAGCAGCCGACAGGGGGACGAGACCCAGTACTTC
v_call: TRBV9; d_call: TRBD1; clone_size: -; j_call: TRBJ1-1; cdr3_aa: CASSAGQGATEAFF; cdr3_nt: TGTGCCAGCAGCGCGGGACAGGGGGCCACTGAAGCTTTCTTT
v_call: TRBV20-1; d_call: TRBD1; clone_size: few; j_call: TRBJ2-7; cdr3_aa: CSASRGKNYEQYF; cdr3_nt: TGCAGTGCCTCCAGGGGGAAAAACTACGAGCAGTACTTC
v_call: TRBV15; d_call: -; clone_size: -; j_call: TRBJ2-7; cdr3_aa: CATSRDNWDSYEQYF; cdr3_nt: TGTGCCACCAGCAGAGATAACTGGGACTCCTACGAGCAGTACTTC
v_call: TRBV5-3; d_call: -; clone_size: few; j_call: TRBJ2-1; cdr3_aa: CASSLNSAQFF; cdr3_nt: TGTGCCAGCAGTCTTAACTCCGCCCAGTTCTTC
v_call: TRBV7-2; d_call: TRBD1; clone_size: many; j_call: TRBJ1-1; cdr3_aa: CASSPESPGQAEAFF; cdr3_nt: TGTGCCAGCAGCCCTGAATCGCCGGGACAGGCTGAAGCTTTCTTT
v_call: TRBV7-9; d_call: -; clone_size: few; j_call: TRBJ1-1; cdr3_aa: CASSSSSMNTEAFF; cdr3_nt: TGTGCCAGCAGCTCCTCTAGCATGAACACTGAAGCTTTCTTT
v_call: TRBV20-1; d_call: TRBD2; clone_size: many; j_call: TRBJ2-3; cdr3_aa: CSARTSGGGVPQYF; cdr3_nt: TGCAGTGCTAGGACTAGCGGGGGGGGCGTTCCGCAGTATTTT
v_call: TRBV7-2; d_call: TRBD1; clone_size: many; j_call: TRBJ1-2; cdr3_aa: CASSTTQGFYGYTF; cdr3_nt: TGTGCCAGCAGTACGACACAGGGGTTCTATGGCTACACCTTT
v_call: TRBV7-2; d_call: -; clone_size: -; j_call: TRBJ1-3; cdr3_aa: CASSLRPSSGNTIYF; cdr3_nt: TGTGCCAGCAGCTTAAGGCCATCTTCTGGAAACACCATATATTTT
v_call: TRBV7-2; d_call: -; clone_size: many; j_call: TRBJ2-5; cdr3_aa: CASSLMVNQETQYF; cdr3_nt: TGTGCCAGCAGCTTAATGGTAAACCAAGAGACCCAGTACTTC
v_call: TRBV7-9; d_call: -; clone_size: -; j_call: TRBJ1-1; cdr3_aa: CASGLTTEAFF; cdr3_nt: TGTGCCAGCGGTCTCACGACTGAAGCTTTCTTT
v_call: TRBV18; d_call: -; clone_size: -; j_call: TRBJ2-5; cdr3_aa: CASSRKEDETQYF; cdr3_nt: TGTGCCAGCTCCCGGAAAGAAGACGAGACCCAGTACTTC
v_call: TRBV7-9; d_call: -; clone_size: many; j_call: TRBJ1-2; cdr3_aa: CASSPAAAPYGYTF; cdr3_nt: TGTGCCAGCAGCCCCGCGGCAGCGCCCTATGGCTACACCTTC
v_call: TRBV7-2; d_call: TRBD2; clone_size: many; j_call: TRBJ2-1; cdr3_aa: CASSLALGSGSGEQFF; cdr3_nt: TGTGCCAGCAGCTTAGCGCTCGGTAGCGGGTCGGGTGAGCAGTTCTTC
v_call: TRBV7-2; d_call: -; clone_size: many; j_call: TRBJ1-1; cdr3_aa: CASSLAGGKKTEAFF; cdr3_nt: TGTGCCAGCAGCTTAGCGGGCGGAAAAAAGACTGAAGCTTTCTTT
v_call: TRBV27; d_call: -; clone_size: -; j_call: TRBJ1-6; cdr3_aa: CASSLSRVPPLHF; cdr3_nt: TGTGCCAGCAGTTTAAGTCGGGTACCACCCCTCCACTTT
v_call: TRBV5-1; d_call: TRBD2; clone_size: -; j_call: TRBJ2-1; cdr3_aa: CASSLQTSGRTYNEQFF; cdr3_nt: TGCGCCAGCAGCTTGCAGACTAGCGGGAGAACGTACAATGAGCAGTTCTTC
v_call: TRBV28; d_call: -; clone_size: many; j_call: TRBJ2-7; cdr3_aa: CASSPGLVLVYEQYF; cdr3_nt: TGTGCCAGCAGTCCGGGGCTGGTATTGGTCTACGAGCAGTACTTC
v_call: TRBV6-5; d_call: -; clone_size: many; j_call: TRBJ1-2; cdr3_aa: CASSRTPGKNNYGYTF; cdr3_nt: TGTGCCAGCAGCCGTACTCCAGGGAAAAATAACTATGGCTACACCTTC
v_call: TRBV4-3; d_call: TRBD1; clone_size: many; j_call: TRBJ1-1; cdr3_aa: CASSARDRGYMWDTEAFF; cdr3_nt: TGCGCCAGCAGCGCCCGGGACAGGGGGTATATGTGGGATACTGAAGCTTTCTTT
v_call: TRBV15; d_call: -; clone_size: -; j_call: TRBJ1-4; cdr3_aa: CATSRDLQASEKLFF; cdr3_nt: TGTGCCACCAGCAGAGATTTGCAGGCGAGTGAAAAACTGTTTTTT
v_call: TRBV7-8; d_call: TRBD1; clone_size: many; j_call: TRBJ1-2; cdr3_aa: CASSRKGGQGAPSYGYTF; cdr3_nt: TGTGCCAGCAGCAGAAAGGGGGGACAGGGGGCGCCGAGCTATGGCTACACCTTC
v_call: TRBV28; d_call: TRBD1; clone_size: -; j_call: TRBJ2-6; cdr3_aa: CATEGTGGSRVLTF; cdr3_nt: TGTGCCACCGAAGGAACAGGGGGCTCACGGGTCCTGACTTTC
v_call: TRBV6-8; d_call: TRBD1; clone_size: few; j_call: TRBJ2-1; cdr3_aa: CASSTGTGGFDEQFF; cdr3_nt: TGTGCCAGCAGCACCGGGACAGGGGGCTTCGATGAGCAGTTCTTC
v_call: TRBV7-9; d_call: TRBD1; clone_size: many; j_call: TRBJ1-1; cdr3_aa: CASSSGQGADTEAFF; cdr3_nt: TGTGCCAGCAGCTCGGGACAGGGGGCCGACACTGAAGCTTTCTTT
v_call: TRBV12-3/TRBV12-4; d_call: -; clone_size: many; j_call: TRBJ1-3; cdr3_aa: CASSLWDGLSGNTIYF; cdr3_nt: TGTGCCAGCAGTTTGTGGGACGGTCTCTCTGGAAACACCATATATTTT
v_call: TRBV20-1; d_call: -; clone_size: once; j_call: TRBJ2-7; cdr3_aa: CSASRDHEQYF; cdr3_nt: TGCAGTGCTAGCAGGGACCACGAGCAGTACTTC
v_call: TRBV5-1; d_call: -; clone_size: -; j_call: TRBJ1-5; cdr3_aa: CASSLTPGSIDQSQHF; cdr3_nt: TGCGCCAGCAGCTTGACTCCGGGCTCTATAGACCAGTCCCAGCATTTT
v_call: TRBV11-2; d_call: -; clone_size: few; j_call: TRBJ1-4; cdr3_aa: CASSGYRELNEKLFF; cdr3_nt: TGTGCCAGCAGCGGATACCGGGAACTTAATGAAAAACTGTTTTTT
v_call: TRBV25-1; d_call: -; clone_size: many; j_call: TRBJ1-2; cdr3_aa: CASTATGIPPYGYTF; cdr3_nt: TGTGCCAGCACCGCAACCGGGATCCCTCCCTATGGCTACACCTTC
v_call: TRBV20-1; d_call: -; clone_size: many; j_call: TRBJ2-1; cdr3_aa: CSAGTYNEQFF; cdr3_nt: TGCAGTGCCGGCACTTACAATGAGCAGTTCTTC
v_call: TRBV19; d_call: TRBD2; clone_size: many; j_call: TRBJ2-1; cdr3_aa: CASSADTGTSNEQFF; cdr3_nt: TGTGCCAGTAGTGCCGATACCGGGACTAGCAATGAGCAGTTCTTC
v_call: TRBV7-8; d_call: -; clone_size: many; j_call: TRBJ2-3; cdr3_aa: CASSFRVVSDTQYF; cdr3_nt: TGTGCCAGCAGCTTCAGGGTTGTCTCAGATACGCAGTATTTT
v_call: TRBV7-8; d_call: -; clone_size: few; j_call: TRBJ2-3; cdr3_aa: CASSRIDGADTQYF; cdr3_nt: TGTGCCAGCAGCCGAATAGACGGGGCAGATACGCAGTATTTT
v_call: TRBV11-2; d_call: TRBD1; clone_size: few; j_call: TRBJ2-7; cdr3_aa: CASSLVALGTGDYEQYF; cdr3_nt: TGTGCCAGCAGCTTAGTAGCCCTCGGGACAGGAGACTACGAGCAGTACTTC
v_call: TRBV20-1; d_call: TRBD2; clone_size: few; j_call: TRBJ2-5; cdr3_aa: CSAGPSGRQTQYF; cdr3_nt: TGCAGTGCCGGGCCTAGCGGGAGACAGACCCAGTACTTC
v_call: TRBV5-8; d_call: -; clone_size: -; j_call: TRBJ1-2; cdr3_aa: CASSLGQERLYGYTF; cdr3_nt: TGTGCCAGCAGCTTGGGGCAGGAGAGACTCTATGGCTACACCTTC
v_call: TRBV20-1; d_call: -; clone_size: -; j_call: TRBJ2-2; cdr3_aa: CSAREGATGELFF; cdr3_nt: TGCAGTGCTAGAGAGGGGGCCACCGGGGAGCTGTTTTTT
v_call: TRBV7-2; d_call: -; clone_size: -; j_call: TRBJ1-3; cdr3_aa: CASSFLTPGNTIYF; cdr3_nt: TGTGCCAGCAGCTTCCTGACCCCTGGAAACACCATATATTTT
v_call: TRBV9; d_call: -; clone_size: many; j_call: TRBJ2-2; cdr3_aa: CASSGDGPNTGELFF; cdr3_nt: TGTGCCAGCAGCGGGGATGGGCCCAACACCGGGGAGCTGTTTTTT